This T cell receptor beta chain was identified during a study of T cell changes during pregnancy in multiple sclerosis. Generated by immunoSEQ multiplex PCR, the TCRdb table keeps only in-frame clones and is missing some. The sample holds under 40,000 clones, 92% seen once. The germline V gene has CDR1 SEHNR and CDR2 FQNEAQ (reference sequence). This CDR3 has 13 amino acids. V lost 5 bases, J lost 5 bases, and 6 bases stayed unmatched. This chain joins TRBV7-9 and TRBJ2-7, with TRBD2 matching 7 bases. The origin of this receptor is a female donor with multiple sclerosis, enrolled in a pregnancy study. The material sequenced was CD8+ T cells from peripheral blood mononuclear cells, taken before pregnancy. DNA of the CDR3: TGTGCCAGCAGCCGGGGACTAATGGACGAGCAGTACTTC. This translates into CASSRGLMDEQYF.